The entry below gives a single T cell receptor (beta chain) sequence along with its context. Sequencing was performed with immunoSEQ multiplex PCR; in TCRdb, only in-frame clones are kept and a portion is missing. The repertoire consists of tens of thousands of clones, with 85% to 95% occurring once and the leading ten covering over 1.3%. The CDR3 sequence is 12 residues long. V shed 5 bases, J shed 5 bases, and the junction held 2 bases outside the gene matches. This sample was included in a study of control samples from healthy donors and cancer patients. The sequenced sample consisted of blood. The receptor's source is a woman in her thirties in good health. This chain links TRBV12-3 or TRBV12-4 with TRBJ1-2; TRBD1 agrees at 7 bases. CDR3 bases: TGTGCCAGCAGTGGCAGGGGGTATGGCTACACCTTC. This codes for CASSGRGYGYTF.